What follows is one T cell receptor (beta chain) and its context. The data originate from a study of CD8 T cells in Susac syndrome. Germline lookup yields CDR1 DFQATT and CDR2 SNEGSKA (reference sequence). After removal of 6 bases from V and 4 bases from J, the junction contained 10 bases not matched to a gene. This CDR3 is 15 amino acids long. Random hexamers served to reverse transcribe roughly 0.5 to 1 ug RNA. TCRdb redid the calling of the immunoSEQ multiplex PCR reads with MiXCR, one entry per CDR3 protein. The sample consists of about 60,000 distinct CDR3 sequences, just under 95% of them appearing once.

The V and J genes are TRBV20-1 and TRBJ2-1; 9 positions match TRBD1. This TCR derives from a human donor with multiple sclerosis. The specimen was CD8+ T cells from PBMCs. CDR3 sequence reads: CSARNRGHPYNEQFF. In DNA form, the CDR3 reads TGCAGTGCCAGAAACAGGGGGCACCCATACAATGAGCAGTTCTTC.